This T cell receptor beta chain appears in the sequencing data of a study of response to subunit inactivated influenza vaccine. The CDR3 extends over 14 amino acids. V gave up 6 bases and J gave up 7 bases, with 18 bases separating them. Via MiXCR, TCRdb re-called the RT-PCR reads, giving one row per CDR3 protein. Among roughly 570,000 distinct CDR3 sequences listed, around 13% were seen once. The sample holds a few counts of this clonotype. Its specificity is not known. Study-wide findings and caveats: Few new T cells, the authors suggested, are recruited by each seasonal influenza vaccination.

The source was PBMCs from blood, collected about 40 days after vaccination. This chain uses TRBV12-3 or TRBV12-4 with TRBJ1-2; possible D gene TRBD1, 6 bases. The sequence was collected from a man aged 45-60 years who received an inactivated influenza vaccine. The CDR3 DNA reads TGTGCCAGCAGCCCAACGGGGGGGCTCAGTGGCTACACCTTC. Protein: CASSPTGGLSGYTF.